These 31 T cell receptor beta chains were all obtained from the same sample, sequenced in a study of T-cell reconstitution after alpha-beta-depleted transplantation in children. TCRbeta library preparation incorporated unique molecular identifiers. TCRdb independently ran MiXCR on the PCR reads; one entry per CDR3 protein. The sample yields 490,000 or so distinct CDR3 sequences, approximately 12% seen once. Here the sequenced sample was PBMCs from the stem cell graft donor, taken from the stem cell graft. These TCRs come from a human donor who donated a stem cell graft to a child with combined immunodeficiency.

This clonotype was observed many times. This chain connects TRBV12-3 or TRBV12-4 to TRBJ2-7; 9 bases are a match to TRBD1. The CDR3 runs 14 residues. Losses at the gene ends were 5 bases for V and 3 bases for J; bases not matched to a gene: 5. The CDR3 loop reads CASSALTGGYEQYF. Here the CDR3 DNA reads TGTGCCAGCAGTGCGCTGACAGGGGGCTACGAGCAGTACTTC.

This clonotype was picked up a small number of times. The chain recombines TRBV18 with TRBJ2-1; the D gene is possibly TRBD1 (6 bases). The CDR3 loop spans 16 amino acids. The germline V and J ends were trimmed by 4 bases and 1 base, with 14 bases remaining between them. Germline V CDR1 and CDR2: KGHSH, LQKENI. CDR3 nucleotides: TGTGCCAGCTCACGACCCCGGGACATTTCCTACAATGAGCAGTTCTTC. It codes for CASSRPRDISYNEQFF.

The sample holds a few counts of this clonotype. The rearrangement joins TRBV30 to TRBJ2-3; a weak D match, TRBD2 (5 bases). Germline values: CDR1 GTSNPN, CDR2 SVGIG (reference sequence). The length of the CDR3 is 12 residues. V was trimmed by 5 bases and J by 3 bases, leaving 9 bases between them. CDR3 region: CAWEGETDTQYF. For the CDR3, the DNA is TGTGCCTGGGAGGGAGAGACAGATACGCAGTATTTT.

This chain joins TRBV7-2 and TRBJ2-1; no clear D. CDR3 length: 14 amino acids. CDR1 is SGHTA and CDR2 is FQGNSA in the germline V gene. Trimming removed 5 bases from V and 7 bases from J, with 15 bases in between. CDR3: CASSLVLTINEQFF. CDR3 sequence (DNA): TGTGCCAGCAGCCTAGTCCTTACAATTAATGAGCAGTTCTTC.

The CDR3 spells CASSLKPGGPNEQFF. CDR3 DNA: TGTGCCAGCAGTTTAAAACCGGGAGGGCCAAATGAGCAGTTCTTC. V usage is TRBV12-3 or TRBV12-4 and J usage is TRBJ2-1; 8 bases line up with TRBD2. Trimming removed 2 bases from V and 7 bases from J; junction bases left unmatched: 7. There are 15 residues in the CDR3.

Ten or more counts support this clonotype. The chain has TRBV9 and TRBJ2-3; D gene unclear. CDR1 and CDR2 (germline): SGDLS, YYNGEE. This CDR3 comprises 15 residues. V shed 1 base and J shed 0 bases, with 9 bases lying between them. The CDR3 region has the DNA TGTGCCAGCAGCGTAAGAGTTTCTAGCACAGATACGCAGTATTTT. Translating gives CASSVRVSSTDTQYF.

This clonotype was observed a few times. The rearrangement links TRBV28 to TRBJ2-5; 10 nucleotides agree with TRBD1. Germline V CDR1 and CDR2: MDHEN, SYDVKM. The V segment lost 6 bases and the J segment 5 bases; nucleotides outside the gene matches: 15. The CDR3 has 17 amino acids. CDR3 residues: CASSQPGQGKRGETQYF. In DNA form, the CDR3 reads TGTGCCAGCAGCCAACCGGGACAGGGGAAGAGGGGGGAGACCCAGTACTTC.

This clonotype was seen at least ten times. The genes are TRBV20-1 and TRBJ2-7, with 7 bases aligning to TRBD2. CDR1 is DFQATT and CDR2 is SNEGSKA in the germline V gene (reference sequence). Unmatched junction bases numbered 12, after V lost 3 bases and J lost 4 bases. This CDR3 is 15 amino acids long. Here the CDR3 DNA reads TGCAGTGCTAGGAGTCCGACGGGAGGTAAATACGAGCAGTACTTC. Translation: CSARSPTGGKYEQYF.

The V and J genes are TRBV20-1 and TRBJ2-3; TRBD1 is a possible D gene (6 bases). Trimming took off 2 bases at V and 2 bases at J, with 23 bases between the two ends. Germline CDR1 DFQATT, CDR2 SNEGSKA (reference sequence). The CDR3 consists of 18 residues. CDR3: CSARLLRLGQLSTDTQYF. In nucleotides, the CDR3 is TGCAGTGCTAGACTATTGAGACTTGGACAGCTCTCCACAGATACGCAGTATTTT.

The V and J genes are TRBV7-9 and TRBJ2-5; no definite D call. The CDR3 sequence is 14 residues long. Trimming stripped 6 bases from V and 4 bases from J, with 15 bases between. Germline CDR1 reads SEHNR; CDR2 reads FQNEAQ (reference sequence). The CDR3 loop reads CASRNDFISETQYF. The CDR3 coding sequence is TGTGCCAGCAGAAACGACTTTATTTCAGAGACCCAGTACTTC.

V usage is TRBV7-9 and J usage is TRBJ2-3; TRBD1 agrees at 11 bases. V trimming: 5 bases; J trimming: 5 bases; junction bases outside the gene matches: 3. Germline V gene lookup returns CDR1 SEHNR and CDR2 FQNEAQ (reference sequence). The CDR3 sequence is 14 residues long. In DNA, the CDR3 is TGTGCCAGCAGCGCGGGACAGGGGGGAGATACGCAGTATTTT. It encodes CASSAGQGGDTQYF.

The gene calls are TRBV27 and TRBJ2-5, with D possibly called TRBD1 or TRBD2 (7 bases each). CDR3 length equals 14 residues. V lost 4 bases and J lost 3, with 12 bases in between. CDR1 and CDR2 from the germline V gene are MNHEY and SMNVEV (reference sequence). DNA for the CDR3: TGTGCCAGCAGTTCCAGGGGGGGGAAAGAGACCCAGTACTTC. This gives the protein CASSSRGGKETQYF.

The chain is built from TRBV27 and TRBJ2-1; 10 bases are a match to TRBD1. CDR3 length equals 20 residues. CDR1 is MNHEY and CDR2 is SMNVEV in the germline V gene (reference sequence). The V segment lost 4 bases and the J segment 2 bases; nucleotides outside the gene matches: 17. This CDR3 reads CASSSILGQGRERPYNEQFF. The CDR3 DNA reads as TGTGCCAGCAGTTCCATACTGGGACAGGGGAGAGAGCGCCCCTACAATGAGCAGTTCTTC.

The rearrangement uses TRBV7-6 and TRBJ1-6, with 7 bases fitting TRBD1. The CDR3 loop spans 18 amino acids. Trimming cost V 0 bases and J 0 bases; bases outside gene matches: 5. CDR1 is SGHVS, CDR2 FNYEAQ, per germline. The CDR3 DNA is TGTGCCAGCAGCTTAGCCCCGGACAGGAGCTCCTATAATTCACCCCTCCACTTT. The encoded protein is CASSLAPDRSSYNSPLHF.

This clonotype was detected many times. The rearrangement joins TRBV20-1 to TRBJ2-4; 9 nucleotides agree with TRBD2. V gave up 6 bases and J gave up 3 bases; unmatched junction bases: 6. The CDR3 has 14 residues. Germline V gives CDR1 DFQATT, CDR2 SNEGSKA (reference sequence). The CDR3, as DNA: TGCAGTGCGGACCCTAGCGGGGTCAAAAACATTCAGTACTTC. This codes for CSADPSGVKNIQYF.

J is TRBJ2-3 and V is TRBV7-8; 7 bases map to TRBD2. Trimming removed 4 bases from V and 0 bases from J; junction bases left unmatched: 4. The CDR3 has 15 amino acids. Per the germline V gene, CDR1 is SGHVS and CDR2 is FQNEAQ. CDR3 bases: TGTGCCAGCAGCTATAGCGGGTCTAGCACAGATACGCAGTATTTT. Its translation is CASSYSGSSTDTQYF.

This clonotype has more than one count but fewer than ten. The chain combines TRBV27 with TRBJ2-7; TRBD2 matches 7 bases. This CDR3 region has 15 residues. Germline V gives CDR1 MNHEY, CDR2 SMNVEV (reference sequence). Germline trimming cut 8 bases from V and 0 bases from J; bases unmatched to any gene: 10. The chain's CDR3 is CASSPVRGNSYEQYF. DNA for the CDR3: TGTGCCAGCTCCCCTGTGCGGGGGAACTCCTACGAGCAGTACTTC.

The chain recombines TRBV20-1 with TRBJ1-1; no definite D call. V was trimmed by 0 bases and J by 8 bases, leaving 7 bases between them. The CDR3 loop spans 11 amino acids. Germline lookup yields CDR1 DFQATT and CDR2 SNEGSKA (reference sequence). In DNA form, the CDR3 reads TGCAGTGCTAGAGATCCCTTAGAAGCTTTCTTT. Encoded protein: CSARDPLEAFF.

The chain is built from TRBV20-1 and TRBJ2-7; D is possibly TRBD2 (6 bases). The CDR3 loop spans 13 amino acids. Trimming removed 5 bases from V and 2 bases from J, with 13 bases in between. The germline CDR1 and CDR2 sequences are DFQATT and SNEGSKA (reference sequence). CDR3 residues: CSASPGGTYEQYF. In DNA form, the CDR3 reads TGCAGTGCTTCGCCAGGAGGGACCTACGAGCAGTACTTC.

This clonotype occurred many times. Here the CDR3 reads CASSVTGGGTDTQYF. Here the CDR3 DNA reads TGTGCCAGCAGCGTGACGGGGGGCGGGACAGATACGCAGTATTTT. The chain uses TRBV9 and TRBJ2-3, with D perhaps matching TRBD2 (7 bases). Between the trimmed V and J ends, which lost 2 bases and 3 bases, there was a span of 13 bases. The CDR3 has 15 amino acids. Germline V gene lookup returns CDR1 SGDLS and CDR2 YYNGEE.

CDR3 DNA sequence: TGTGCCAGCAGCGTTAACGGGGAAGCCTACAATGAGCAGTTCTTC. This sequence encodes CASSVNGEAYNEQFF. J is TRBJ2-1 and V is TRBV9; a possible D gene is TRBD2 (5 bases). The CDR3 length is 15 residues. Germline assignment: CDR1 SGDLS and CDR2 YYNGEE. Trimming shortened V by 2 bases and J by 2 bases, and 11 bases separated the two germline ends.

This clonotype was observed many times. This chain connects TRBV10-3 to TRBJ1-1; 7 nucleotides line up with TRBD1. Germline assignment: CDR1 ENHRY and CDR2 SYGVKD. The CDR3 is made up of 12 amino acids. V was pared by 3 bases and J by 6 bases, with 1 base of the junction left unmatched. CDR3 amino acids: CAISEQGSEAFF. CDR3 DNA sequence: TGTGCCATCAGTGAACAGGGGTCTGAAGCTTTCTTT.

This clonotype showed up just a few times. V is TRBV27 and J is TRBJ2-5; either TRBD1 or TRBD2 may fit D (6 bases each). Germline V gene lookup returns CDR1 MNHEY and CDR2 SMNVEV (reference sequence). This CDR3 is built from 15 residues. V was shortened by 6 bases and J by 5 bases, with 19 bases between the two germline ends. The CDR3 spells CASSPPNGGWETQYF. CDR3 nucleotides: TGTGCCAGCAGCCCCCCGAACGGGGGCTGGGAGACCCAGTACTTC.

This clonotype has ten or more counts. V is TRBV28 and J is TRBJ1-1; no definite D call. This CDR3 region has 15 residues. Trimming left V 6 bases short and J 0 bases short, with 14 bases between. Germline CDR1 and CDR2: MDHEN and SYDVKM. CDR3 residues: CASSLDKPVNTEAFF. The CDR3 DNA sequence: TGTGCCAGCAGCCTAGACAAGCCGGTGAACACTGAAGCTTTCTTT.

With regard to this clonotype: A much bigger clone sits one base away, suggesting this may be a read error. The chain combines TRBV7-8 with TRBJ1-2; D not certain. CDR1 and CDR2 (germline): SGHVS, FQNEAQ. This CDR3 has 13 residues. CDR3 DNA: TGTGCCAGCAGCCTTACCCAGAGTCATGGCGACACCTTC. The encoded protein is CASSLTQSHGDTF.

The chain is built from TRBV18 and TRBJ2-3; TRBD1 might be the D (6 bases). Trimming pared 1 base from V and 1 base from J, leaving 6 bases between. The germline gives CDR1 KGHSH, CDR2 LQKENI. The CDR3 covers 14 residues. CDR3 nucleotides: TGTGCCAGCTCACCACGACAGGGCACAGATACGCAGTATTTT. This codes for CASSPRQGTDTQYF.

This clonotype was observed a few times. This chain uses TRBV2 with TRBJ1-1; D gene uncertain. CDR1 is SNHLY and CDR2 is FYNNEI in the germline V gene. This CDR3 region has 13 residues. Trimming shortened V by 4 bases and J by 4 bases, and 10 bases separated the two germline ends. As DNA, the CDR3 is TGTGCCAGCAGTGGGATGGGTAGCACTGAAGCTTTCTTT. Translating it yields CASSGMGSTEAFF.

The sample holds a few counts of this clonotype. The rearrangement joins TRBV20-1 to TRBJ2-1; D ambiguous. CDR1 is DFQATT, CDR2 SNEGSKA, per germline (reference sequence). V was pared by 5 bases and J by 0 bases, with 14 bases between. This CDR3 has 15 amino acids. DNA for the CDR3: TGCAGTGCTCCGCGAGGCCGGCTCTCCTACAATGAGCAGTTCTTC. It specifies CSAPRGRLSYNEQFF.

The chain uses TRBV3-1 and TRBJ2-7; TRBD2 might be the D (7 bases). The germline gives CDR1 LGHDT, CDR2 YNNKEL (reference sequence). V lost 2 bases, J lost 5 bases, and 13 bases lay in between. CDR3 length: 14 residues. In DNA form, the CDR3 reads TGTGCCAGCAGCCAAAGCCCGGGGGGCCACGAGCAGTACTTC. Its translation: CASSQSPGGHEQYF.

This clonotype was recorded many times. The chain employs TRBV10-2 and TRBJ2-1, with 7 bases identical to TRBD2. V gave up 2 bases and J gave up 5 bases; unmatched junction bases: 6. The germline gives CDR1 WSHSY, CDR2 SAAADI. This CDR3 is built from 15 residues. CDR3 coding DNA: TGCGCCAGCAGTGAGGCGGGACTAAATAACAATGAGCAGTTCTTC. As protein: CASSEAGLNNNEQFF.

This chain uses TRBV11-2 with TRBJ1-3; D gene uncertain. The germline V gene encodes CDR1 SGHAT and CDR2 FQNNGV. The CDR3 is 15 amino acids. V lost 4 bases, J lost 1 base, and 11 bases lay in between. The CDR3 DNA follows: TGTGCCAGCAGCTCGAGACTGAAGTCTGGAAACACCATATATTTT. Encoded protein: CASSSRLKSGNTIYF.